The next 10 T cell receptor beta chains were all read from a single sample in a study of blood T cell repertoires in COVID-19 (dated by TCRdb to 2019 to 2021). The library relied on the immunoSEQ multiplex PCR assay. TCRdb re-hosts the immuneACCESS table, in-frame sequences only. Its copies lack some clones; in the studies checked, an unresolved V gene accounts for under half of them, and the cause for the rest is not known. The sample contains approximately 99,000 clones, approximately 70% of them found a single time. Roughly 2% of the sample is in the top ten clones. Sample: peripheral blood. The receptors shown here come from a woman aged 40-49 years with acute or convalescent COVID-19.

The chain employs TRBV18 and TRBJ2-3; D perhaps matches TRBD2 (6 bases). The CDR3 loop spans 16 amino acids. V lost 0 bases, J lost 1 base, and 11 bases lay in between. Germline values: CDR1 KGHSH, CDR2 LQKENI. The CDR3 DNA is TGTGCCAGCTCACCACCGAACGGGGGAGGCACAGATACGCAGTATTTT. As protein: CASSPPNGGGTDTQYF.

The J gene is TRBJ2-6, the V gene TRBV9, with TRBD1 as a possible D gene (5 bases). Germline CDR1 SGDLS, CDR2 YYNGEE. Trimming took 1 base from V and 4 from J, leaving 9 bases between them. The CDR3 length is 15 residues. The CDR3 sequence is CASSVSGLGANVLTF. The CDR3 coding sequence is TGTGCCAGCAGCGTATCAGGGCTCGGGGCCAACGTCCTGACTTTC.

The chain has TRBV6-5 and TRBJ2-6; D unresolved. Between the trimmed V and J ends, which lost 7 bases and 1 base, there was a span of 5 bases. The CDR3 loop spans 13 amino acids. The germline V gene has CDR1 MNHEY and CDR2 SVGAGI. The CDR3 DNA sequence: TGTGCCAGCACCCCATCTGGGGCCAACGTCCTGACTTTC. Its protein product is CASTPSGANVLTF.

The chain employs TRBV4-1 and TRBJ2-2, with no clear D. There are 15 residues in the CDR3. Germline V gene lookup returns CDR1 MGHRA and CDR2 YSYEKL. Between the trimmed V and J ends, which lost 0 bases and 7 bases, there was a span of 12 bases. CDR3 nucleotide sequence: TGCGCCAGCAGCCAAGAAGCCTACCGCGGCGGGGAGCTGTTTTTT. Translating gives CASSQEAYRGGELFF.

The CDR3 sequence: CASSLREKLFF. DNA of the CDR3: TGTGCCAGCAGTTTACGTGAAAAACTGTTTTTT. V is TRBV12-3 or TRBV12-4 and J is TRBJ1-4; D remains unclear. The CDR3 loop spans 11 amino acids. V was trimmed by 2 bases and J by 7 bases, leaving 2 bases between them.

The chain is built from TRBV9 and TRBJ1-2; D gene uncertain. Germline CDR1 reads SGDLS; CDR2 reads YYNGEE. Deletions cut 0 bases from V and 2 bases from J, with 5 bases between. The CDR3 has 13 residues. The CDR3 DNA sequence: TGTGCCAGCAGCGTAGACATAAACTATGGCTACACCTTC. It translates to CASSVDINYGYTF. Based on the CDR3 plus reference TRBV9 and TRBJ1-2, the full variable domain is DSGVTQTPKHLITATGQRVTLRCSPRSGDLSVYWYQQSLDQGLQFLIQYYNGEERAKGNILERFSAQQFPDLHSELNLSSLELGDSALYFCASSVDINYGYTFGSGTRLTVV.

This chain links TRBV9 with TRBJ2-3; D gene ambiguous. Germline V gene sequence: CDR1 SGDLS, CDR2 YYNGEE. The CDR3 is 12 amino acids. Trimming took 2 bases from V and 2 from J, leaving 3 bases between them. The CDR3 DNA follows: TGTGCCAGCAGCGTCTCCACAGATACGCAGTATTTT. It is translated as CASSVSTDTQYF.

This chain links TRBV6-5 with TRBJ2-3; 8 bases fit TRBD2. The J segment lost 6 bases and the V segment lost 6 bases, leaving 8 bases of the junction unmatched. From germline, CDR1 is MNHEY and CDR2 SVGAGI. This CDR3 region has 14 residues. The CDR3, as DNA: TGTGCCAGCAGACTCGGGGGGGCAGGGGATACGCAGTATTTT. Translation: CASRLGGAGDTQYF.

The chain links TRBV5-1 to TRBJ1-4; tentatively, D is TRBD1 (6 bases). CDR1 SGHRS and CDR2 YFSETQ come from the germline V gene. Trimming stripped 5 bases from V and 7 bases from J, with 21 bases between. This CDR3 is built from 16 residues. In DNA form, the CDR3 reads TGCGCCAGCAGTCAGGGACAACCGGAGATGGGTGAAAAACTGTTTTTT. Encoded protein: CASSQGQPEMGEKLFF.

In this sample, this clone turned up a few times. J is TRBJ2-1 and V is TRBV7-2; D unclear. Germline CDR1 is SGHTA and CDR2 is FQGNSA. V lost 1 base, J lost 7 bases, and 8 bases lay in between. The CDR3 covers 13 residues. In DNA form, the CDR3 reads TGTGCCAGCAGCTTAGACTTGCGAAATGAGCAGTTCTTC. It specifies CASSLDLRNEQFF.